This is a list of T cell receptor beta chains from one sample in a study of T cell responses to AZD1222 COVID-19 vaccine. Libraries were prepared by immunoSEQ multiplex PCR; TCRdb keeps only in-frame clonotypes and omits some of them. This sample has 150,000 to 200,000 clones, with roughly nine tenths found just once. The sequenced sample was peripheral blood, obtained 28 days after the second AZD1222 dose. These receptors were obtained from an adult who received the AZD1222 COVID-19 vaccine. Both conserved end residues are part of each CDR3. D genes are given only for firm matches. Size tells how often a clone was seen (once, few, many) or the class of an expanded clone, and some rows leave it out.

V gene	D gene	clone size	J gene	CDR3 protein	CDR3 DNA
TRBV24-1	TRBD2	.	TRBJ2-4	CATSDFRGGLNIQYF	TGTGCCACCAGTGATTTCCGGGGGGGCTTAAACATTCAGTACTTC
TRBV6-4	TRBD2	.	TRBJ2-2	CASSPGLADTGELFF	TGTGCCAGCAGCCCGGGACTAGCGGACACCGGGGAGCTGTTTTTT
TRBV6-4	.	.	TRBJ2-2	CASSESTSKGTGELFF	TGTGCCAGCAGTGAATCCACTAGCAAGGGCACCGGGGAGCTGTTTTTT
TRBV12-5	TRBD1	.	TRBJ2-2	CASGIYLGTGGSGGELFF	TGTGCTAGTGGGATTTATTTGGGGACAGGGGGATCAGGAGGGGAGCTGTTTTTT
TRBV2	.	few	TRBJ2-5	CASSVLGGHNQETQYF	TGTGCCAGCAGTGTCTTAGGCGGGCACAACCAAGAGACCCAGTACTTC
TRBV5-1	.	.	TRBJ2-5	CASSLTSPIGETQYF	TGCGCCAGCAGCTTGACTAGTCCAATCGGGGAGACCCAGTACTTC
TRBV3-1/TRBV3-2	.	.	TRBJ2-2	CASSPRGAGANTGELFF	TGTGCCAGCAGCCCCCGGGGAGCTGGGGCGAACACCGGGGAGCTGTTTTTT
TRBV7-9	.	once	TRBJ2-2	CASSFSGATNTGELFF	TGTGCCAGCAGCTTCTCTGGGGCGACGAACACCGGGGAGCTGTTTTTT
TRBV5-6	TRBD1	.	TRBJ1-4	CASSSPGQNEKLFF	TGTGCCAGCAGCTCCCCGGGACAGAATGAAAAACTGTTTTTT
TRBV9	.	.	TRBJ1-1	CASSVVGQGNTEAFF	TGTGCCAGCAGCGTAGTGGGCCAGGGGAACACTGAAGCTTTCTTT
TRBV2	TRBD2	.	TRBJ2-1	CASSRDYQFYNEQFF	TGTGCCAGCAGCCGGGACTATCAGTTCTACAATGAGCAGTTCTTC
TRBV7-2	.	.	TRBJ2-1	CASSLARDPVEQFF	TGTGCCAGCAGCTTAGCAAGGGACCCCGTTGAGCAGTTCTTC
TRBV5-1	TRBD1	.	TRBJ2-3	CASSERQGTDTQYF	TGCGCCAGCAGCGAGCGACAGGGTACAGATACGCAGTATTTT
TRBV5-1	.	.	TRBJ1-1	CASSSTGIGTEAFF	TGCGCCAGCAGCTCCACAGGGATAGGGACTGAAGCTTTCTTT
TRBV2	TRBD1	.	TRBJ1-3	CASSPDRSGSGNTIYF	TGTGCCAGCAGTCCGGACAGGTCGGGCTCTGGAAACACCATATATTTT
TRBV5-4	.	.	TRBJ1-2	CASSLQYRESKSTF	TGTGCCAGCAGCCTGCAATACCGGGAGTCGAAATCCACCTTC
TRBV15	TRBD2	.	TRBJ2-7	CATSRATTSDEQYF	TGTGCCACCAGCAGAGCAACGACTAGCGACGAGCAGTACTTC
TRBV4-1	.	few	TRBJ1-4	CASSQGEGLFF	TGCGCCAGCAGCCAAGGGGAGGGACTGTTTTTT
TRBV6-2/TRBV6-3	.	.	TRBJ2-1	CASSLQGSSYNEQFF	TGTGCCAGCAGCTTACAGGGTAGCTCCTACAATGAGCAGTTCTTC
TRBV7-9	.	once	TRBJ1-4	CASQGRTNEKLFF	TGTGCCAGTCAGGGGCGTACTAATGAAAAACTGTTTTTT
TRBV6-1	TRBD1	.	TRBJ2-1	CASSEATGPTAYNEQFF	TGTGCCAGCAGTGAAGCGACAGGGCCTACTGCCTACAATGAGCAGTTCTTC
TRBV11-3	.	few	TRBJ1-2	CASSSLYGYTF	TGTGCCAGCAGCTCCCTCTATGGCTACACCTTC
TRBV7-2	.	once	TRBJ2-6	CASSSLSAGANVLTF	TGTGCCAGCAGCTCCCTCTCAGCTGGGGCCAACGTCCTGACTTTC
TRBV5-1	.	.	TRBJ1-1	CASSFTGKTFF	TGCGCCAGCAGCTTTACAGGGAAGACTTTCTTT
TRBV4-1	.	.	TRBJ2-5	CAGSRLAQETQYF	TGCGCCGGCAGCCGGCTAGCTCAGGAGACCCAGTACTTC
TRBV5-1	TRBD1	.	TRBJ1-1	CASSLQGARTEAFF	TGCGCCAGCAGCTTACAGGGGGCCCGGACTGAAGCTTTCTTT
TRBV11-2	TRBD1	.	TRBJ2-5	CASSLDWDRATAQYF	TGTGCCAGCAGCTTAGATTGGGACAGGGCCACTGCCCAGTACTTC